This entry concerns a single T cell receptor (beta chain). Its antigen remains unknown. The data stem from a study of blood T cells in healthy people across ages. Next came a second PCR, run for about 6 to 12 cycles, which used a sample-barcoded 5' primer along with a J-beta primer mix. A tag from a template-switch adaptor with 12 random nucleotides marked each cDNA molecule. Per sample, CDR3-containing paired-end reads numbered at least 3 million. TCRdb passed the 5' RACE reads through MiXCR, listing each CDR3 protein once. The sample has over 1,500,000 distinct CDR3 sequences, approximately 39% seen once; the top ten hold roughly 24%. With each sample, at least 6 micrograms of total RNA were extracted. V shed 5 bases and J shed 1 base, with 17 bases lying between them. The CDR3 covers 16 residues. Looked up from germline, CDR1 is SGHTA and CDR2 is FQGTGA. Overall study findings and caveats: When set beside aged donors, long-lived donors presented more naive CD4+ cells and higher diversity.

The source is a human donor in good health. The genes are TRBV7-3 and TRBJ1-1, with D possibly being TRBD1 (5 bases). Sequenced sample: blood. CDR3 amino acids: CASSPRGRRPNTEAFF. The CDR3 DNA is TGTGCCAGCAGCCCACGGGGGAGGCGTCCGAACACTGAAGCTTTCTTT.